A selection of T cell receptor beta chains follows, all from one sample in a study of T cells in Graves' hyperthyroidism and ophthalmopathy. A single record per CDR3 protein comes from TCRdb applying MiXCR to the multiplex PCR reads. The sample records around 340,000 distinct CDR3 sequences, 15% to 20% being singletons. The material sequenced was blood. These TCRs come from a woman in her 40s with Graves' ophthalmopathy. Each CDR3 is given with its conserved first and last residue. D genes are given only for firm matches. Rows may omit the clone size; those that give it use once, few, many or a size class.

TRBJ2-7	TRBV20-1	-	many	TGCAGTGCTAGAACCTCTACCTACGAGCAGTACTTC	CSARTSTYEQYF
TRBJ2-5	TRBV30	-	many	TGTGCCTGGGGGGACATTGAAGAGACCCAGTACTTC	CAWGDIEETQYF
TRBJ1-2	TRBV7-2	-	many	TGTGCCAGCAGCACACAGGCTTTGAAGGGCTACACCTTC	CASSTQALKGYTF
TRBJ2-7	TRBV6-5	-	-	TGTGCCAGCAGTTACACCCTCGGGGAGCAGTACTTC	CASSYTLGEQYF
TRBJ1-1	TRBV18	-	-	TGTGCCAGCTCACCACTCGGGGGGGCGACTGAAGCTTTCTTT	CASSPLGGATEAFF
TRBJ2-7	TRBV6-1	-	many	TGTGCCAGCAGAGTCCGGGACGGAACCTACGAGCAGTACTTC	CASRVRDGTYEQYF
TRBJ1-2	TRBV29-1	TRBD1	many	TGCAGCGCCGGGACAGGGGGAAACGGCTACACCTTC	CSAGTGGNGYTF
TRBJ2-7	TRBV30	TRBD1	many	TGTGCCTGGAGGGGACAGGGGGTAAGGACGTGGCAGTACTTC	CAWRGQGVRTWQYF
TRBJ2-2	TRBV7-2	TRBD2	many	TGTGCCAGCAGCCTCGGACTAGCGGAAAGGGAGCTGTTTTTT	CASSLGLAERELFF
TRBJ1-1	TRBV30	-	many	TGTGCCTGGAGTGTACTTTCGACAGACACTGAAGCTTTCTTT	CAWSVLSTDTEAFF
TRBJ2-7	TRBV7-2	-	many	TGTGCCAGCAGCTTAGGCGGACGTAGTGAGCAGTACTTC	CASSLGGRSEQYF
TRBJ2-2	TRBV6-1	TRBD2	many	TGTGCCGGCAAGACTAGCGGACACACCGGGGAGCTGTTTTTT	CAGKTSGHTGELFF
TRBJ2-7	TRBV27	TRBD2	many	TGTGCCAGCAGTACGACCAGCGGGAGGGCCTACGAGCAGTACTTC	CASSTTSGRAYEQYF
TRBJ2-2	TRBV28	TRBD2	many	TGTGCCAGCAGTTTGACGGCTAGCGGGAGGGGAGGGGAGCTGTTTTTT	CASSLTASGRGGELFF
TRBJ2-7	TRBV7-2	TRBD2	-	TGTGCCAGCAGCTATCTAGCGGGAGCCTACGAGCAGTACTTC	CASSYLAGAYEQYF
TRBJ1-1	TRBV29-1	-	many	TGCAGCGTTGTTTGGGGGAACACTGAAGCTTTCTTT	CSVVWGNTEAFF
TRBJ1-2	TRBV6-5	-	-	TGTGCCAGCAGTTTTGGGGGAGGGAATGGCTACACCTTC	CASSFGGGNGYTF
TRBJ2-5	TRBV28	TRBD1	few	TGTGCCAGCAGTGTCATTGGACAGGGCCAAGAGACCCAGTACTTC	CASSVIGQGQETQYF
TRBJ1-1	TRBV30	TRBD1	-	TGTGCCTGGAGCCCCGGGACAGGGGATGACACTGAAGCTTTCTTT	CAWSPGTGDDTEAFF
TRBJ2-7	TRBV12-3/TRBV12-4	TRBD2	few	TGTGCCAGCAGTTTCAACGGGAGGGCCTGGGAGCAGTACTTC	CASSFNGRAWEQYF
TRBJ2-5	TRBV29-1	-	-	TGCAGCGTCGACGGATGGGATGGGGACGCCCAGTACTTC	CSVDGWDGDAQYF
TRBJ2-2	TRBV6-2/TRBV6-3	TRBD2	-	TGTGCCAGCAGTTACTCGTTGGGTAGCGGGGGAGCGAACACCGGGGAGCTGTTTTTT	CASSYSLGSGGANTGELFF
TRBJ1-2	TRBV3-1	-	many	TGTGCCAGCAGCCAAACCAAACAGGCCTACTATGGCTACACCTTC	CASSQTKQAYYGYTF
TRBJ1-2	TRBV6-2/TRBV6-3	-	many	TGTGCCAGCAGTCACGGGGGTAATGGCTACACCTTC	CASSHGGNGYTF
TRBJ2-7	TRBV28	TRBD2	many	TGTGCCAGCAGTTTAGGGAGGGCCTCAGGCGAGCAGTACTTC	CASSLGRASGEQYF
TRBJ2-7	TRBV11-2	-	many	TGTGCCAGCGGTCCGACAGAGAGCTACGAGCAGTACTTC	CASGPTESYEQYF
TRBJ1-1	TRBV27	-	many	TGTGCCAGCCGACCGCTCGGCGGGGGGGGCACTGAAGCTTTCTTT	CASRPLGGGGTEAFF
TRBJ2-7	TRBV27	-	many	TGTGCCAGCAGTTTCAGCGCTGGGGGTTACTACGAGCAGTACTTC	CASSFSAGGYYEQYF
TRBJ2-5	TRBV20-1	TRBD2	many	TGCAGTGCCAACCGACTAGCGGGTCAAGAGACCCAGTACTTC	CSANRLAGQETQYF
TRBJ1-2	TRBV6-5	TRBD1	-	TGTGCCAGCAGTTACTCGCGGACAGGGGGCGTATATGGCTACACCTTC	CASSYSRTGGVYGYTF
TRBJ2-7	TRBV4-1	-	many	TGCGCCAGCAGCCAAGGGGGGAAGCACGAGCAGTACTTC	CASSQGGKHEQYF
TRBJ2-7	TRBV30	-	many	TGTGCCTGGTGGGAGGGGGACGAGCAGTACTTC	CAWWEGDEQYF
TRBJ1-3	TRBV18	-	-	TGTGCCAGCTCCCCCAGAGGACCTCAACCTGGAAACACCATATATTTT	CASSPRGPQPGNTIYF
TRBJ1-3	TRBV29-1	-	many	TGCAGCGTTGAAGGCGAAGCTGTAGGAAACACCATATATTTT	CSVEGEAVGNTIYF
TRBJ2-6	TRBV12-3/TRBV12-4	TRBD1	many	TGTGCCAGCAGCCCTGACAGGGCTGGGGCCAACGTCCTGACTTTC	CASSPDRAGANVLTF
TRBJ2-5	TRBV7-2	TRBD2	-	TGTGCCAGCAAACCCCCCGGGAGGGGCCAAGAGACCCAGTACTTC	CASKPPGRGQETQYF
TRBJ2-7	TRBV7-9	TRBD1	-	TGTGCCAGCACCCATGGACAGGGGATCGACGAGCAGTACTTC	CASTHGQGIDEQYF
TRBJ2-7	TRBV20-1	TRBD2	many	TGCAGTGCTAGGCGGGAGTTGGGTGAGCAGTACTTC	CSARRELGEQYF